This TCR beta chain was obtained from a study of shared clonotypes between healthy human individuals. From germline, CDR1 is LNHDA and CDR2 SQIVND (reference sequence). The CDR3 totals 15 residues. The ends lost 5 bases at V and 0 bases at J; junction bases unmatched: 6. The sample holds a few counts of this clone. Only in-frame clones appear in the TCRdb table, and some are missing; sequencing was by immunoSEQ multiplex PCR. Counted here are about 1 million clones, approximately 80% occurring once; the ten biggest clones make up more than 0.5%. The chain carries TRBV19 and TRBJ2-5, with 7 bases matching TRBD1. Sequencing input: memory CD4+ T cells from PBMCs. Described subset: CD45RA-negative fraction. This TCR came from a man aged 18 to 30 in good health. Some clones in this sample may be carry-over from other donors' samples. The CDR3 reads CASSPGTVYQETQYF. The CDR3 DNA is TGTGCCAGTAGTCCCGGGACAGTGTACCAAGAGACCCAGTACTTC.